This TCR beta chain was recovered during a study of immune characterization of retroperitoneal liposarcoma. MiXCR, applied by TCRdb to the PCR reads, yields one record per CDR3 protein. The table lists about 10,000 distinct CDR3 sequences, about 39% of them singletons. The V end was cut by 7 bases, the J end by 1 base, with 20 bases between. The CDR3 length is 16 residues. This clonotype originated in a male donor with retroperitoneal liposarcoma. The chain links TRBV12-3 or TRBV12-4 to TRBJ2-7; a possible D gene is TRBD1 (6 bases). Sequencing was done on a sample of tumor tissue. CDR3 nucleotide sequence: TGTGCCAGCAACGAGTCCGGGACACCGGTTTCCTACGAGCAGTACTTC. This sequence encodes CASNESGTPVSYEQYF.